Listed here are 22 T cell receptor beta chains from one sample, sequenced in a study of T cells in Graves' hyperthyroidism and ophthalmopathy. TCR beta CDR3 regions were amplified from RNA. The HTBI primer set drove a first-round RT-PCR of the TCR CDR3. TCRdb used MiXCR to reprocess the multiplex PCR reads, holding one entry per CDR3 protein. Seen here are around 580,000 distinct CDR3 sequences, 15% to 20% observed once, and the top ten hold around 19%. Material: blood. The receptors come from a woman younger than 30 with Graves' hyperthyroidism.

This clonotype was counted many times. V and J are TRBV4-1 and TRBJ1-5; D is perhaps TRBD1 (6 bases). The CDR3 runs 16 residues. Germline CDR1 is MGHRA and CDR2 is YSYEKL. V was trimmed by 4 bases and J by 7 bases, leaving 20 bases between them. CDR3 sequence reads: CASSLQPTGGGQPQHF. In DNA, the CDR3 is TGCGCCAGCAGCCTTCAACCGACGGGGGGCGGCCAGCCCCAGCATTTT.

This clonotype was seen at least ten times. The V gene is TRBV20-1, the J gene TRBJ2-3; D ambiguous. The CDR3 is made up of 10 amino acids. Deletions cut 3 bases from V and 2 bases from J, with 0 bases between. Germline loops: CDR1 DFQATT, CDR2 SNEGSKA (reference sequence). The DNA for the CDR3 is TGCAGTGCTAGCACAGATACGCAGTATTTT. Translated: CSASTDTQYF.

The genes are TRBV3-1 and TRBJ2-2, with 12 positions matching TRBD2. V gave up 4 bases and J gave up 2 bases; unmatched junction bases: 5. This CDR3 contains 17 residues. Germline V gene data show CDR1 as LGHDT and CDR2 as YNNKEL (reference sequence). The CDR3 nucleotides are TGTGCCAGCAGCCGGGGACTAGCGGGTGTAAACACCGGGGAGCTGTTTTTT. As protein: CASSRGLAGVNTGELFF.

The CDR3 nucleotides read TGTGCTAGTGGTTTGGTACTAGCGGGAGGGCCAAATGAGCAGTTCTTC. The encoded protein is CASGLVLAGGPNEQFF. The gene calls are TRBV12-5 and TRBJ2-1; 13 bases map to TRBD2. The CDR3 covers 16 residues. Trimming cost V 0 bases and J 7 bases; bases outside gene matches: 3. Per the germline V gene, CDR1 is LGHNT and CDR2 is FRNRAP.

This clonotype was counted many times. The rearrangement links TRBV20-1 to TRBJ2-1; TRBD2 agrees at 15 bases. V dropped 4 bases and J dropped 4; count of bases not matched to a gene: 5. This CDR3 comprises 16 residues. Germline-derived CDR1 and CDR2 are DFQATT and SNEGSKA (reference sequence). The CDR3 sequence: CSAKGLAGGRYNEQFF. CDR3 nucleotides: TGCAGTGCTAAGGGACTAGCGGGAGGTAGATACAATGAGCAGTTCTTC.

V and J are TRBV7-9 and TRBJ1-4, with D perhaps matching TRBD1 (6 bases). Germline V gives CDR1 SEHNR, CDR2 FQNEAQ (reference sequence). The CDR3 has 16 residues. V was shortened by 5 bases and J by 2 bases, with 15 bases between the two germline ends. The CDR3 nucleotides read TGTGCCAGCAGCCTTGGCACAGGGAACACTAATGAAAAACTGTTTTTT. Translated, it gives CASSLGTGNTNEKLFF.

This clonotype was found a few times. V and J are TRBV6-1 and TRBJ2-5; D may be TRBD1 (6 bases). Germline loops: CDR1 MNHNS, CDR2 SASEGT. Trimming took 11 bases from V and 4 from J, leaving 17 bases between them. CDR3 length equals 13 residues. The CDR3 nucleotides read TGTGCCGGGGGCAGCGGCGATATAGAGACCCAGTACTTC. This translates into CAGGSGDIETQYF.

This clonotype was seen ten or more times. The chain has TRBV29-1 and TRBJ1-5, with unresolved D. Trimming stripped 5 bases from V and 2 bases from J, with 13 bases between. The germline CDR1 and CDR2 sequences are SQVTM and ANQGSEA. The CDR3 spans 14 residues. The CDR3 coding sequence is TGCAGCGTTCTGGGCAGGAGGGGCAATCAGCCCCAGCATTTT. Translated: CSVLGRRGNQPQHF.

For this clonotype: A much larger clone sits a single nucleotide away, making a read error possible. V usage is TRBV12-3 or TRBV12-4 and J usage is TRBJ1-4, with 7 bases identical to TRBD1. The junction had 7 bases not matched to a gene; V was cut back by 2 bases and J by 13 bases. The CDR3 has 13 residues. This CDR3 is CASSLTQGLRLFF. The CDR3 region has the DNA TGTGCCAGCAGTTTAACACAGGGGTTGAGACTGTTTTTT.

This clonotype was detected ten times or more. The chain employs TRBV29-1 and TRBJ2-7; 10 nucleotides line up with TRBD2. The length of the CDR3 is 13 residues. Germline assignment: CDR1 SQVTM and CDR2 ANQGSEA. The trim removed 7 bases at V and 2 bases at J, leaving 5 bases unmatched. The CDR3 loop is CSAGTSEPYEQYF. In DNA, the CDR3 is TGCAGCGCCGGGACTAGCGAGCCCTACGAGCAGTACTTC.

This clonotype was detected many times. The chain couples TRBV7-2 to TRBJ2-5; D possibly corresponds to TRBD2 (5 bases). The CDR3 runs 16 residues. Trimming took off 1 base at V and 4 bases at J, with 16 bases between the two ends. The V gene's germline CDR1 is SGHTA and CDR2 FQGNSA. CDR3 coding DNA: TGTGCCAGCAGCTTAGTTAGCGCGCAAAATGGAGAGACCCAGTACTTC. Translation gives CASSLVSAQNGETQYF. The whole variable domain, remainder taken from reference TRBV7-2 and TRBJ2-5, is GAGVSQSPSNKVTEKGKDVELRCDPISGHTALYWYRQSLGQGLEFLIYFQGNSAPDKSGLPSDRFSAERTGGSVSTLTIQRTQQEDSAVYLCASSLVSAQNGETQYFGPGTRLLVL.

This clonotype has at least ten counts. The chain links TRBV20-1 to TRBJ2-5; D ambiguous. V shed 6 bases and J shed 0 bases, with 11 bases lying between them. Germline V lookup: CDR1 DFQATT, CDR2 SNEGSKA (reference sequence). The CDR3 is made up of 13 amino acids. The CDR3 nucleotides read TGCAGTGCCGGCCTCCCGAACCAAGAGACCCAGTACTTC. Amino acids: CSAGLPNQETQYF.

This clonotype was seen many times. J is TRBJ2-3 and V is TRBV6-1, with D hard to call. Between the trimmed V and J ends, which lost 2 bases and 4 bases, there was a span of 10 bases. CDR3 length equals 14 residues. Germline V gene data show CDR1 as MNHNS and CDR2 as SASEGT. The CDR3 loop is CASSELDLADTQYF. The CDR3 nucleotides are TGTGCCAGCAGTGAACTGGATTTGGCAGATACGCAGTATTTT.

The J gene is TRBJ2-3, the V gene TRBV14; 7 bases align to TRBD2. Unmatched junction bases numbered 9, after V lost 0 bases and J lost 6 bases. This CDR3 has 16 residues. The germline V gene encodes CDR1 SGHDN and CDR2 FVKESK. In DNA, the CDR3 is TGTGCCAGCAGCCAAGATCGACTAGCCAGGGTCGATACGCAGTATTTT. Translating it yields CASSQDRLARVDTQYF.

This clonotype was counted ten times or more. The chain links TRBV7-2 to TRBJ2-3; D gene unclear. The CDR3 is 15 amino acids. Germline V gene sequence: CDR1 SGHTA, CDR2 FQGNSA. V lost 0 bases and J lost 2, with 9 bases in between. The CDR3 is CASSLAPPATDTQYF. The CDR3 nucleotides are TGTGCCAGCAGCTTAGCACCCCCGGCCACAGATACGCAGTATTTT. The entire variable domain, with the rest obtained from reference TRBV7-2 and TRBJ2-3, is as follows: GAGVSQSPSNKVTEKGKDVELRCDPISGHTALYWYRQSLGQGLEFLIYFQGNSAPDKSGLPSDRFSAERTGGSVSTLTIQRTQQEDSAVYLCASSLAPPATDTQYFGPGTRLTVL.

The rearrangement uses TRBV28 and TRBJ2-3, with TRBD1 matching 9 bases. This CDR3 has 17 amino acids. Germline CDR1 MDHEN, CDR2 SYDVKM. V was clipped by 11 bases and J by 2 bases; unmatched bases: 17. CDR3 region: CAGTARWGQGPTDTQYF. The CDR3 DNA follows: TGTGCCGGCACCGCCCGGTGGGGACAGGGCCCCACAGATACGCAGTATTTT.

This clonotype was picked up a small number of times. The rearrangement uses TRBV15 and TRBJ2-7, with D possibly being TRBD1 (6 bases). Germline loops: CDR1 LNHNV, CDR2 YYDKDF (reference sequence). This CDR3 is built from 15 residues. V was pared by 2 bases and J by 3 bases, with 14 bases between. The CDR3 sequence is CATSRPGTPDYEQYF. CDR3 nucleotide sequence: TGTGCCACCAGCAGACCCGGGACACCCGACTACGAGCAGTACTTC.

This chain joins TRBV7-2 and TRBJ2-3; 14 nucleotides line up with TRBD2. The CDR3 extends over 16 amino acids. From germline, CDR1 is SGHTA and CDR2 FQGNSA. With 4 bases clipped from V and 5 bases from J, the junction kept 5 bases outside the gene matches. The CDR3 loop is CASSSGLAGGLDTQYF. CDR3 in DNA: TGTGCCAGCAGCTCTGGACTAGCGGGGGGATTAGATACGCAGTATTTT.

This clonotype turned up a few times. This rearrangement joins TRBV29-1 to TRBJ1-2, with D hard to call. The CDR3 consists of 10 residues. Germline CDR1 is SQVTM and CDR2 is ANQGSEA. V lost 5 bases and J 3 bases, leaving 4 bases between the germline ends. CDR3 region: CSVNDYGYTF. CDR3 bases: TGCAGCGTTAACGACTATGGCTACACCTTC.

The rearrangement links TRBV7-9 to TRBJ2-4; 8 nucleotides agree with TRBD1. The CDR3 runs 15 residues. Germline values: CDR1 SEHNR, CDR2 FQNEAQ (reference sequence). With 3 bases clipped from V and 6 bases from J, the junction kept 7 bases outside the gene matches. The CDR3 DNA reads as TGTGCCAGCAGCTTCGGCCAGGGGGCGGGAAACATTCAGTACTTC. Translation gives CASSFGQGAGNIQYF.

This clonotype was seen ten or more times. The rearrangement links TRBV6-1 to TRBJ1-2; TRBD1 matches 9 bases. Germline CDR1 is MNHNS and CDR2 is SASEGT. Unmatched junction bases numbered 7, after V lost 5 bases and J lost 6 bases. The CDR3 extends over 14 amino acids. Here the CDR3 reads CASSPGTGFDGYTF. The CDR3 DNA reads as TGTGCCAGCAGTCCCGGGACAGGGTTCGATGGCTACACCTTC.

This clonotype was seen many times. The gene calls are TRBV12-3 or TRBV12-4 and TRBJ1-2; tentative D call: TRBD1 (5 bases). Trimming removed 6 bases at V and 5 bases at J, with 16 bases between. The CDR3 runs 14 residues. CDR3 amino acids: CASSAFQGWYGYTF. The CDR3 DNA follows: TGTGCCAGCAGCGCTTTTCAGGGATGGTATGGCTACACCTTC.